This passage covers 21 T cell receptor beta chains from one sample sequenced in a study of early T cells in non-severe SARS-CoV-2 infection. TCRdb analysed the 5' RACE reads with MiXCR anew, one entry per CDR3 protein. The sample carries just over 95,000 distinct CDR3 sequences, around 10% recorded once. The sample was whole blood, taken at baseline. The receptor set was obtained from an adult who was a healthcare worker with PCR-confirmed SARS-CoV-2 infection or an uninfected control (not recorded which).

There are a few counts of this clonotype. The V gene is TRBV6-1, the J gene TRBJ1-6, with D unclear. Germline CDR1 is MNHNS and CDR2 is SASEGT. This CDR3 is built from 13 residues. Trimming left V 5 bases short and J 10 bases short, with 12 bases between. DNA of the CDR3: TGTGCCAGCAGTAAGGACGGGGAGTCACCCCTCCACTTT. Translating it yields CASSKDGESPLHF.

Remarks on this clonotype: A single base separates this from a much larger clone, so it may be a read error. V usage is TRBV3-1 and J usage is TRBJ2-3; tentatively, D is TRBD1 (8 bases). The CDR3 has 17 residues. The germline CDR1 and CDR2 sequences are LGHDT and YNNKEL (reference sequence). CDR3 DNA: TGTGCCAACAGCCAGGGGGGGACAGGAACGGCCCCAGATACGCAGTATTTT. Translated, it gives CANSQGGTGTAPDTQYF.

This clonotype was observed a few times. The chain employs TRBV20-1 and TRBJ2-3; 7 nucleotides line up with TRBD1. The germline V gene encodes CDR1 DFQATT and CDR2 SNEGSKA (reference sequence). Germline trimming cut 5 bases from V and 6 bases from J; bases unmatched to any gene: 5. The CDR3 has 12 amino acids. CDR3 region: CSAGQAADTQYF. The CDR3 DNA follows: TGCAGTGCTGGACAGGCAGCGGATACGCAGTATTTT.

The chain uses TRBV20-1 and TRBJ1-2, with D perhaps matching TRBD1 (6 bases). CDR1 and CDR2 (germline): DFQATT, SNEGSKA (reference sequence). The CDR3 runs 14 residues. Trimming removed 2 bases from V and 12 bases from J, with 22 bases in between. DNA of the CDR3: TGCAGTGCTAGATTTAATCTCAGGGGCGTAAGAGACACCTTC. Translated: CSARFNLRGVRDTF.

This clonotype has a handful of counts. The V and J genes are TRBV3-1 and TRBJ2-5; 8 bases line up with TRBD2. The germline V gene has CDR1 LGHDT and CDR2 YNNKEL (reference sequence). This CDR3 region has 13 residues. Trimming took 7 bases from V and 5 from J; bases not matched to a gene: 6. The CDR3 region has the DNA TGTGCCAGCACCCCTCGGGGGGGTGAGACCCAGTACTTC. It translates to CASTPRGGETQYF.

This clonotype has a count of ten or more. The V call is TRBV7-2, the J call TRBJ1-1; D is uncertain. Trimming removed 1 base at V and 2 bases at J, with 8 bases between. The CDR3 runs to 14 residues. Per germline, CDR1 SGHTA and CDR2 FQGNSA. This CDR3 reads CASSLGGYNTEAFF. CDR3 nucleotide sequence: TGTGCCAGCAGCTTAGGGGGATATAACACTGAAGCTTTCTTT.

This clonotype was seen only a few times. V and J are TRBV2 and TRBJ1-2, with TRBD1 matching over 7 bases. CDR3 length equals 13 residues. CDR1 is SNHLY, CDR2 FYNNEI, per germline. Trimming took 1 base from V and 6 from J; bases not matched to a gene: 2. The CDR3 loop reads CASSEGDSDGYTF. The CDR3 nucleotides read TGTGCCAGCAGTGAAGGGGACAGTGATGGCTACACCTTC.

This clonotype was observed a handful of times. The V call is TRBV30, the J call TRBJ2-3; 8 bases line up with TRBD1. The CDR3 contains 14 residues. Trimming took 3 bases from V and 6 from J; bases not matched to a gene: 8. Germline V gene lookup returns CDR1 GTSNPN and CDR2 SVGIG (reference sequence). The CDR3 DNA reads as TGTGCCTGGAGCACAGGGGGGAGCGGGGATACGCAGTATTTT. It specifies CAWSTGGSGDTQYF.

V usage is TRBV18 and J usage is TRBJ1-2, with 7 bases fitting TRBD1. Trimming at V came to 3 bases and at J to 3 bases, leaving 1 base not matched to a gene. Germline CDR1 KGHSH, CDR2 LQKENI. This CDR3 comprises 13 residues. The CDR3 sequence is CASSPTGHYGYTF. CDR3 nucleotide sequence: TGTGCCAGCTCACCGACAGGGCACTATGGCTACACCTTC. The full variable domain, completed using reference TRBV18 and TRBJ1-2, is NAGVMQNPRHLVRRRGQEARLRCSPMKGHSHVYWYRQLPEEGLKFMVYLQKENIIDESGMPKERFSAEFPKEGPSILRIQQVVRGDSAAYFCASSPTGHYGYTFGSGTRLTVV.

This rearrangement joins TRBV4-2 to TRBJ2-1, with no clear D. The CDR3 has 16 residues. V gave up 8 bases and J gave up 0 bases, with 17 bases separating them. CDR1 and CDR2 (germline): LGHNA, YNFKEQ. CDR3 sequence reads: CASRAASSSSYNEQFF. CDR3 nucleotides: TGTGCCAGCCGGGCCGCTTCTTCGAGCTCCTACAATGAGCAGTTCTTC.

This clonotype was detected many times. The rearrangement links TRBV13 to TRBJ1-1; 11 bases line up with TRBD1. CDR1 and CDR2 (germline): PRHDT, FYEKMQ (reference sequence). The V and J ends lost 8 bases and 0 bases, in that order; junction bases with no gene match: 11. CDR3 size: 17 residues. CDR3 residues: CASSETGTGGMNTEAFF. For the CDR3, the DNA is TGTGCCAGCTCGGAAACCGGGACAGGGGGAATGAACACTGAAGCTTTCTTT.

This clonotype has just a few counts. The chain uses TRBV6-2 or TRBV6-3 and TRBJ2-7; D call uncertain. The length of the CDR3 is 11 residues. Deletions cut 2 bases from V and 6 bases from J, with 5 bases between. Germline CDR1 is MNHEY and CDR2 is SVGEGT. CDR3 protein: CASSYRAEQYF. The CDR3 DNA reads as TGTGCCAGCAGTTACCGGGCCGAGCAGTACTTC.

This clonotype was seen repeatedly, ten times or more. The chain carries TRBV19 and TRBJ2-7; 10 nucleotides match TRBD1. CDR1 is LNHDA and CDR2 is SQIVND in the germline V gene (reference sequence). The CDR3 consists of 13 residues. The trim removed 10 bases at V and 4 bases at J, leaving 7 bases unmatched. DNA for the CDR3: TGTGCCACCGGGGACAGGGGCGGGTACGAGCAGTACTTC. Its translation is CATGDRGGYEQYF.

The gene calls are TRBV20-1 and TRBJ1-3; D not resolved. Germline V gene lookup returns CDR1 DFQATT and CDR2 SNEGSKA (reference sequence). The CDR3 has 18 amino acids. The V end was cut by 0 bases, the J end by 0 bases, with 18 bases between. The CDR3 coding sequence is TGCAGTGCTAGAGAACAGTCTCCCACCACAAGCTCTGGAAACACCATATATTTT. Protein product: CSAREQSPTTSSGNTIYF.

The rearrangement links TRBV30 to TRBJ1-2; D call uncertain. This CDR3 comprises 14 residues. Germline CDR1 and CDR2: GTSNPN and SVGIG (reference sequence). Trimming left V 0 bases short and J 2 bases short, with 10 bases between. The CDR3 reads CAWSVGSGNYGYTF. DNA of the CDR3: TGTGCCTGGAGTGTAGGGTCGGGCAACTATGGCTACACCTTC.

This clonotype was recorded at least ten times. The rearrangement links TRBV27 to TRBJ2-1; possible D gene TRBD1, 5 bases. V lost 5 bases and J 5 bases, leaving 10 bases between the germline ends. The CDR3 has 13 amino acids. Germline CDR1 is MNHEY and CDR2 is SMNVEV (reference sequence). The CDR3 DNA is TGTGCCAGCAGTAAGACAGTTAACAATGAGCAGTTCTTC. This codes for CASSKTVNNEQFF.

This chain joins TRBV5-1 and TRBJ2-3; 7 positions match TRBD1. The CDR3 totals 14 residues. The trim removed 3 bases at V and 2 bases at J, leaving 3 bases unmatched. Looked up from germline, CDR1 is SGHRS and CDR2 is YFSETQ. The CDR3 is CASSWDSSTDTQYF. In DNA form, the CDR3 reads TGCGCCAGCAGCTGGGACAGTTCCACAGATACGCAGTATTTT.

On this clonotype itself: A junction end diverges from the germline sequence, so it may reflect a read error. The chain uses TRBV12-3 or TRBV12-4 and TRBJ1-1; D ambiguous. The CDR3 is 15 residues long. The CDR3 nucleotides are TGTGCCAGCAGTCCAAACCTTCGTTTGAACACTGAAGCTTACTTT. As protein: CASSPNLRLNTEAYF.

In this sample, this clonotype turned up a few times. The rearrangement uses TRBV11-2 and TRBJ2-1; the D call may be TRBD1 or TRBD2 (5 bases each). This CDR3 comprises 15 residues. Germline CDR1 SGHAT, CDR2 FQNNGV. V lost 4 bases and J 9 bases, leaving 19 bases between the germline ends. The CDR3 nucleotides are TGTGCCAGCAGCTCCGGGACCCCGCAGATTAGTGAGCAGTTCTTC. It encodes CASSSGTPQISEQFF.

The sample holds many counts of this clonotype. This chain uses TRBV7-9 with TRBJ1-1, with D perhaps TRBD1 (5 bases). The length of the CDR3 is 14 residues. Trimming pared 2 bases from V and 1 base from J, leaving 8 bases between. Per germline, CDR1 SEHNR and CDR2 FQNEAQ (reference sequence). The DNA of the CDR3 is TGTGCCAGCAGCTTATATCAGGGGAACACTGAAGCTTTCTTT. It yields the protein CASSLYQGNTEAFF.

This clonotype appeared a few times. The genes are TRBV7-6 and TRBJ1-1, with 7 bases fitting TRBD1. This CDR3 is built from 14 residues. Germline V gene data show CDR1 as SGHVS and CDR2 as FNYEAQ. Losses at the gene ends were 2 bases for V and 4 bases for J; bases not matched to a gene: 4. In nucleotides, the CDR3 is TGTGCCAGCAGCTTAAATCAGGGGGGCACTGAAGCTTTCTTT. It is translated as CASSLNQGGTEAFF. Combining the CDR3 with reference TRBV7-6 and TRBJ1-1 gives the whole variable domain GAGVSQSPRYKVTKRGQDVALRCDPISGHVSLYWYRQALGQGPEFLTYFNYEAQQDKSGLPNDRFSAERPEGSISTLTIQRTEQRDSAMYRCASSLNQGGTEAFFGQGTRLTVV.